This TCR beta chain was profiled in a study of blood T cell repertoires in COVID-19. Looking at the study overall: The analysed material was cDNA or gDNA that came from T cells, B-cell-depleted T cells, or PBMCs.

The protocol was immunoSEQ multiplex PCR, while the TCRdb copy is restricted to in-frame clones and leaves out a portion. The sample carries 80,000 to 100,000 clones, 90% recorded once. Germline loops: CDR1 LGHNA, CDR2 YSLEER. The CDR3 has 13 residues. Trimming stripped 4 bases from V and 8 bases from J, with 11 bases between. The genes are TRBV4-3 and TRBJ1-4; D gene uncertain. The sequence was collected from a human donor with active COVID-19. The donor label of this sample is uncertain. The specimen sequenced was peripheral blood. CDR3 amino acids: CASSPHVGEKLFF. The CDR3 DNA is TGCGCCAGCAGCCCCCACGTGGGCGAAAAACTGTTTTTT.